The 21 T cell receptor beta chains given below trace back to one sample, sequenced in a study of graft-versus-host responses after intestinal transplantation. The protocol was immunoSEQ multiplex PCR, while the TCRdb copy is restricted to in-frame clones and leaves out a portion. Of around 5,000 clones in the sample, approximately 69% were seen once. Lymphocytes (intraepithelial and lamina propria) were released by processing the graft tissue. The sequencing used ileum tissue, collected around 310 days after intestinal transplant. The receptors derive from a human patient who received an intestinal transplant, so some T cells may come from the graft donor.

The V gene is TRBV7-9, the J gene TRBJ2-7; no firm D call. The V gene lost 2 bases and the J gene lost 2 bases, with 13 bases spanning the gap. This CDR3 has 15 residues. Germline V gene sequence: CDR1 SEHNR, CDR2 FQNEAQ (reference sequence). The chain's CDR3 is CASSLQAGGAYEQYF. The CDR3 DNA reads TGTGCCAGCAGCTTACAGGCTGGTGGGGCCTACGAGCAGTACTTC.

The CDR3, as DNA: TGCGCCAGCAGCTTGGCCAGGGCCCAGACCGGGGCCCAGTACTTC. It yields the protein CASSLARAQTGAQYF. This chain uses TRBV5-1 with TRBJ2-5; D is possibly TRBD1 or TRBD2 (5 bases each). Germline V gene lookup returns CDR1 SGHRS and CDR2 YFSETQ. V was shortened by 0 bases and J by 9 bases, with 18 bases between the two germline ends. This CDR3 spans 15 amino acids.

The chain couples TRBV4-3 to TRBJ1-5; the D gene is possibly TRBD1 (6 bases). The CDR3 is 16 amino acids. Germline V gives CDR1 LGHNA, CDR2 YSLEER. V was clipped by 4 bases and J by 6 bases, with 19 bases between them. CDR3 sequence (DNA): TGCGCCAGCAGCCCCAGCCTGGGGGGCGCTACTCAGCCCCAGCATTTT. Protein: CASSPSLGGATQPQHF.

The chain couples TRBV7-3 to TRBJ2-7; a weak D match, TRBD2 (5 bases). Trimming took off 5 bases at V and 4 bases at J, with 12 bases between the two ends. This CDR3 is 13 amino acids long. Germline values: CDR1 SGHTA, CDR2 FQGTGA. The CDR3 protein is CASSPSGIYEQYF. CDR3 DNA: TGTGCCAGCAGCCCCAGCGGCATTTACGAGCAGTACTTC.

J is TRBJ2-2 and V is TRBV28; 10 positions agree with TRBD2. The V and J ends lost 6 bases and 5 bases, in that order; junction bases with no gene match: 6. Looked up from germline, CDR1 is MDHEN and CDR2 is SYDVKM. The CDR3 spans 15 residues. The CDR3 loop is CASSLLAGETGELFF. CDR3 nucleotide sequence: TGTGCCAGCAGCCTTCTAGCGGGAGAAACCGGGGAGCTGTTTTTT. The full variable domain, in which reference TRBV28 and TRBJ2-2 provide the parts outside the CDR3, is DVKVTQSSRYLVKRTGEKVFLECVQDMDHENMFWYRQDPGLGLRLIYFSYDVKMKEKGDIPEGYSVSREKKERFSLILESASTNQTSMYLCASSLLAGETGELFFGEGSRLTVL.

The V gene is TRBV9, the J gene TRBJ2-2, with 7 bases fitting TRBD1. There are 13 residues in the CDR3. V was clipped by 2 bases and J by 6 bases; unmatched bases: 1. Germline loops: CDR1 SGDLS, CDR2 YYNGEE. The CDR3 DNA reads as TGTGCCAGCAGCGTCACAGGGGCCGGGGAGCTGTTTTTT. It codes for CASSVTGAGELFF.

V usage is TRBV27 and J usage is TRBJ2-2; D possibly corresponds to TRBD2 (5 bases). CDR1 and CDR2 (germline): MNHEY, SMNVEV (reference sequence). The CDR3 length is 12 residues. The V gene lost 6 bases and the J gene lost 4 bases, with 6 bases spanning the gap. Here the CDR3 DNA reads TGTGCCAGCAGGGACTTCACCGGGGAGCTGTTTTTT. It specifies CASRDFTGELFF.

The sample holds one count of this clone. This rearrangement joins TRBV5-1 to TRBJ2-5; D might be TRBD1 or TRBD2, each matching 6 bases. The CDR3 sequence is 15 residues long. The V end was cut by 3 bases, the J end by 1 base, with 13 bases between. The germline CDR1 and CDR2 sequences are SGHRS and YFSETQ. For the CDR3, the DNA is TGCGCCAGCAGCTCGGGGGCGGGTCCCCAAGAGACCCAGTACTTC. This encodes CASSSGAGPQETQYF. Looking up the rest from reference TRBV5-1 and TRBJ2-5 gives the full variable domain: KAGVTQTPRYLIKTRGQQVTLSCSPISGHRSVSWYQQTPGQGLQFLFEYFSETQRNKGNFPGRFSGRQFSNSRSEMNVSTLELGDSALYLCASSSGAGPQETQYFGPGTRLLVL.

V gene TRBV13 combines with J gene TRBJ2-3, with a possible D match to TRBD2 (6 bases). The CDR3 runs 15 residues. V lost 8 bases, J lost 2 bases, and 17 bases lay in between. From germline, CDR1 is PRHDT and CDR2 FYEKMQ (reference sequence). This CDR3 is CASGRRYEITDTQYF. The CDR3 region has the DNA TGTGCCAGCGGGAGGCGTTATGAAATCACAGATACGCAGTATTTT. Drawing the rest from reference TRBV13 and TRBJ2-3, the complete variable domain is AAGVIQSPRHLIKEKRETATLKCYPIPRHDTVYWYQQGPGQDPQFLISFYEKMQSDKGSIPDRFSAQQFSDYHSELNMSSLELGDSALYFCASGRRYEITDTQYFGPGTRLTVL.

Relative to its sample, this clone is medium-sized. V gene TRBV19 combines with J gene TRBJ2-3; maybe TRBD2 (6 bases). The CDR3 spans 14 residues. Deletions cut 4 bases from V and 4 bases from J, with 12 bases between. Germline values: CDR1 LNHDA, CDR2 SQIVND (reference sequence). The CDR3 protein is CASSRGGNPDTQYF. Here the CDR3 DNA reads TGTGCCAGTAGTAGGGGCGGGAATCCAGATACGCAGTATTTT.

The chain carries TRBV28 and TRBJ2-5; D could derive from TRBD1 or TRBD2 (6 bases each). The CDR3 consists of 12 residues. V lost 6 bases and J lost 5, with 10 bases in between. Germline loops: CDR1 MDHEN, CDR2 SYDVKM. CDR3 amino acids: CASSRGRETQYF. CDR3 in DNA: TGTGCCAGCAGCCGGGGGCGGGAGACCCAGTACTTC.

The rearrangement joins TRBV28 to TRBJ1-4; no clear D gene. The length of the CDR3 is 16 residues. The germline gives CDR1 MDHEN, CDR2 SYDVKM. Trimming cost V 2 bases and J 8 bases, with 18 bases left between them. In DNA, the CDR3 is TGTGCCAGCAGTTTAATTGGAAGCCCCAATTTGGAAAAACTGTTTTTT. Translation gives CASSLIGSPNLEKLFF.

The chain employs TRBV21-1 and TRBJ1-1; the tabulated D call, TRBD1, remains unverified against the DNA. TRBV21-1 is a known pseudogene. This CDR3 is 13 amino acids long. CDR3 in DNA: TGTGCCAGCGCCTCAGGGGGCGACACTGAAGCTTTCTTT. This gives the protein CASASGGDTEAFF.

The chain combines TRBV4-1 with TRBJ2-7; a weak D match, TRBD1 (7 bases). The ends were cut back, 4 bases at V and 4 bases at J, with 20 bases in the middle. Germline V gene data show CDR1 as MGHRA and CDR2 as YSYEKL. This CDR3 spans 16 amino acids. The CDR3: CASSLRRQGGVYEQYF. CDR3 coding DNA: TGCGCCAGCAGCCTCCGCCGGCAGGGGGGAGTTTACGAGCAGTACTTC.

This clone was recorded a few times. CDR3 in DNA: TGTGCCAGCAGTGCGGGACTTGCTAGCTCCTACAATGAGCAGTTCTTC. Amino acids: CASSAGLASSYNEQFF. This chain uses TRBV6-1 with TRBJ2-1, with a tentative D call TRBD2 (6 bases). The CDR3 contains 16 residues. The V end was cut by 4 bases, the J end by 0 bases, with 13 bases between. Germline CDR1 and CDR2: MNHNS and SASEGT.

In the case of this clone: Other DNA variants within this sample encode the same CDR3. The genes are TRBV7-2 and TRBJ1-2; the D gene is possibly TRBD1 (6 bases). Between the trimmed V and J ends, which lost 1 base and 8 bases, there was a span of 11 bases. Germline loops: CDR1 SGHTA, CDR2 FQGNSA. The CDR3 consists of 13 residues. The CDR3: CASSLVRGQGYTF. The CDR3 DNA reads as TGTGCCAGCAGCTTAGTCAGGGGTCAGGGCTACACCTTC.

This chain connects TRBV7-3 to TRBJ2-5; 7 nucleotides match TRBD1. Trimming took 5 bases from V and 7 from J; bases not matched to a gene: 10. The CDR3 extends over 14 amino acids. CDR1 and CDR2 from the germline V gene are SGHTA and FQGTGA. CDR3 amino acids: CASSQGRGRGTQYF. The DNA for the CDR3 is TGTGCCAGCAGCCAGGGCAGGGGGAGAGGGACCCAGTACTTC.

The rearrangement uses TRBV19 and TRBJ1-4; no firm D call. This CDR3 spans 11 amino acids. Germline lookup yields CDR1 LNHDA and CDR2 SQIVND (reference sequence). V gave up 5 bases and J gave up 16 bases, with 14 bases separating them. CDR3 in amino acids: CASSFLMEKFF. The CDR3 DNA reads TGTGCCAGTAGTTTTCTCATGGAGAAGTTTTTT.

The chain joins TRBV9 to TRBJ2-7, with 9 positions matching TRBD1. Germline V CDR1 and CDR2: SGDLS, YYNGEE. CDR3 length: 15 amino acids. V was pared by 4 bases and J by 7 bases, with 12 bases of the junction left unmatched. The CDR3 here is CASSISPGTGYEQYF. The CDR3 bases are TGTGCCAGCAGCATCTCTCCAGGGACAGGGTATGAGCAGTACTTC. Complete variable domain (other parts from reference TRBV9 and TRBJ2-7): DSGVTQTPKHLITATGQRVTLRCSPRSGDLSVYWYQQSLDQGLQFLIQYYNGEERAKGNILERFSAQQFPDLHSELNLSSLELGDSALYFCASSISPGTGYEQYFGPGTRLTVT.

V usage is TRBV7-9 and J usage is TRBJ2-5; the D gene is possibly TRBD1 (7 bases). CDR3 length equals 17 residues. Germline CDR1 SEHNR, CDR2 FQNEAQ (reference sequence). V was cut by 5 bases and J by 3 bases, with 22 bases left in between. CDR3 residues: CASSPRDSHKFKETQYF. CDR3 DNA sequence: TGTGCCAGCAGCCCGCGGGACAGTCACAAATTTAAAGAGACCCAGTACTTC.

This clone has only a few counts. The V gene is TRBV6-1, the J gene TRBJ2-1; 7 nucleotides agree with TRBD2. J was trimmed by 10 bases and V by 4 bases; bases with no gene match: 7. The CDR3 covers 13 residues. The germline V gene encodes CDR1 MNHNS and CDR2 SASEGT. CDR3 residues: CASSVAGVREQFF. Here the CDR3 DNA reads TGTGCCAGCAGTGTTGCGGGAGTACGCGAGCAGTTCTTC.